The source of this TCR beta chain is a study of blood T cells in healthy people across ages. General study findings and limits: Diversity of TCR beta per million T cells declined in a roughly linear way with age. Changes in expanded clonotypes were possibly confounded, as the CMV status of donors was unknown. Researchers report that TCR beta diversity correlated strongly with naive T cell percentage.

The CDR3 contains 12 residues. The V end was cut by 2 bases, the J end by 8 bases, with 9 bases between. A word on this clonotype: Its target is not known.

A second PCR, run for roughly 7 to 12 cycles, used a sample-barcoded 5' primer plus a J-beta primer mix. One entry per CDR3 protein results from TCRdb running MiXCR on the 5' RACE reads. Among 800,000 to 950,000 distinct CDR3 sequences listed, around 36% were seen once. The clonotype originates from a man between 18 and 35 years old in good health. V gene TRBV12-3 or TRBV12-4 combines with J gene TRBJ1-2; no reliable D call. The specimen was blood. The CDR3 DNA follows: TGTGCCAGCAGTTTAATTGCCAGCGGCTACACCTTC. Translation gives CASSLIASGYTF.